Below are 11 T cell receptor beta chains sequenced from a single sample in a study of cytomegalovirus exposure and HLA in healthy donors. The assay was immunoSEQ multiplex PCR, and TCRdb's table has in-frame clones only and misses some. The sample carries about 150,000 clones, about 86% recorded once. Sequenced sample: PBMCs. The receptors here all came from a man younger than 30 in good health and CMV-seropositive.

The rearrangement joins TRBV7-3 to TRBJ2-2, with TRBD2 as a possible D gene (5 bases). Germline V lookup: CDR1 SGHTA, CDR2 FQGTGA. This CDR3 is 14 amino acids long. The germline V and J ends were trimmed by 1 base and 7 bases, with 10 bases remaining between them. The chain's CDR3 is CASSLSRAGGELFF. CDR3 bases: TGTGCCAGCAGCTTAAGTAGGGCGGGCGGGGAGCTGTTTTTT.

The chain combines TRBV5-5 with TRBJ2-4, with 7 positions matching TRBD1. The CDR3 extends over 14 amino acids. Germline values: CDR1 SGHKS, CDR2 YYEKEE (reference sequence). J lost 5 bases, V lost 7 bases, and 9 bases had no gene match. The CDR3 sequence is CASGIQGSENIQYF. The CDR3 DNA is TGTGCCAGCGGCATACAGGGGTCGGAAAACATTCAGTACTTC.

CDR3 protein: CASRIYGGRSLSPDTQYF. CDR3 DNA sequence: TGTGCCAGTAGAATATACGGGGGGCGAAGCTTATCCCCAGATACGCAGTATTTT. The chain links TRBV19 to TRBJ2-3, with TRBD2 as a possible D gene (7 bases). Trimming cost V 6 bases and J 4 bases, with 26 bases left between them. Germline CDR1 LNHDA, CDR2 SQIVND (reference sequence). The CDR3 consists of 18 residues.

This clone has only one observation. The chain employs TRBV6-5 and TRBJ2-7; D possibly corresponds to TRBD2 (6 bases). The length of the CDR3 is 16 residues. V lost 2 bases to trimming and J lost 2 bases, with 16 bases between them. Germline CDR1 and CDR2: MNHEY and SVGAGI. CDR3 loop: CASSYLSPTSPYEQYF. The CDR3 DNA sequence: TGTGCCAGCAGTTACCTCTCACCAACTAGCCCCTACGAGCAGTACTTC.

The genes are TRBV5-6 and TRBJ2-5; 12 nucleotides agree with TRBD2. CDR3 length equals 16 residues. Germline V gene lookup returns CDR1 SGHDT and CDR2 YYEEEE. The J segment lost 5 bases and the V segment lost 7 bases, leaving 12 bases of the junction unmatched. In DNA form, the CDR3 reads TGTGCCAGCCGGACTAGCGGGGCCCCGGAGGGGGAGACCCAGTACTTC. Amino acid sequence: CASRTSGAPEGETQYF. Filled out from reference TRBV5-6 and TRBJ2-5, the complete variable domain reads DAGVTQSPTHLIKTRGQQVTLRCSPKSGHDTVSWYQQALGQGPQFIFQYYEEEERQRGNFPDRFSGHQFPNYSSELNVNALLLGDSALYLCASRTSGAPEGETQYFGPGTRLLVL.

This clone has just a few counts. CDR3 coding DNA: TGCAGTGCTAAGGGGCCCTACGAGCAGTACTTC. Translation: CSAKGPYEQYF. The chain employs TRBV20-1 and TRBJ2-7, with TRBD1 as a possible D gene (5 bases). The germline V gene encodes CDR1 DFQATT and CDR2 SNEGSKA (reference sequence). The CDR3 extends over 11 amino acids. Trimming removed 4 bases at V and 2 bases at J, with 6 bases between.

The chain carries TRBV7-8 and TRBJ2-3, with 12 bases lining up with TRBD2. V lost 1 base and J lost 0; bases outside the gene matches: 2. The CDR3 loop spans 17 amino acids. The germline CDR1 and CDR2 sequences are SGHVS and FQNEAQ. CDR3 loop: CASSLVGLAGSTDTQYF. The CDR3 nucleotides read TGTGCCAGCAGCTTAGTGGGACTAGCGGGCAGCACAGATACGCAGTATTTT.

The chain recombines TRBV6-5 with TRBJ2-1; perhaps TRBD2 as D (6 bases). Germline V CDR1 and CDR2: MNHEY, SVGAGI. This CDR3 has 16 residues. V was cut by 0 bases and J by 0 bases, with 9 bases left in between. This CDR3 is CASSYSDSGSYNEQFF. CDR3 in DNA: TGTGCCAGCAGTTACTCCGATAGCGGCTCCTACAATGAGCAGTTCTTC.

This chain links TRBV29-1 with TRBJ2-7; TRBD2 agrees at 8 bases. The CDR3 runs 14 residues. Looked up from germline, CDR1 is SQVTM and CDR2 is ANQGSEA. The DNA for the CDR3 is TGCAGTATTAGGAAGTCGGGAGGGTTTGATGAGCAGTACTTC. The encoded protein is CSIRKSGGFDEQYF.

This sequence joins TRBV7-9 and TRBJ1-2; D is ambiguous. CDR3 length equals 11 residues. The germline V gene encodes CDR1 SEHNR and CDR2 FQNEAQ (reference sequence). The ends were cut back, 3 bases at V and 6 bases at J, with 5 bases in the middle. The CDR3 here is CASSLSNGYTF. The CDR3 DNA reads TGTGCCAGCAGCTTGAGTAATGGCTACACCTTC.

This clone was detected a few times. The rearrangement joins TRBV13 to TRBJ2-7, with D tentatively TRBD2 (6 bases). The CDR3 length is 14 residues. Germline values: CDR1 PRHDT, CDR2 FYEKMQ (reference sequence). The V gene lost 0 bases and the J gene lost 2 bases, with 8 bases spanning the gap. CDR3 sequence (DNA): TGTGCCAGCAGCTTAGGGGACTACCCCTACGAGCAGTACTTC. Translated: CASSLGDYPYEQYF.